Described below is a single T cell receptor (beta chain) sequence and its context. These data are taken from a study of T-cell reconstitution after alpha-beta-depleted transplantation in children. CDR1 and CDR2 (germline): LGHNA, YNFKEQ. The V end was cut by 0 bases, the J end by 3 bases, with 5 bases between. The CDR3 is 13 amino acids. Library preparation (for TCRbeta) was performed with unique molecular identifiers. One entry per CDR3 protein, called by TCRdb with MiXCR from the PCR reads. This repertoire shows 380,000 or so distinct CDR3 sequences, about 14% found once; its top ten account for approximately 4.3%.

The chain employs TRBV4-2 and TRBJ1-1; D gene unclear. The specimen comprised PBMCs, sampled from the stem cell graft. This sequence was found in a human donor who donated a stem cell graft to a child with Fanconi anemia. CDR3 DNA: TGTGCCAGCAGCCAAGAAGAGGACACTGAAGCTTTCTTT. This translates into CASSQEEDTEAFF.